This T cell receptor beta chain was captured in a study of blood T cell repertoires in COVID-19. About the study: Both acute and convalescent COVID-19 samples were obtained from the United States, Italy and Spain. The analysed material was cDNA or gDNA that came from T cells, B-cell-depleted T cells, or PBMCs.

The CDR3 runs to 13 residues. The ends lost 7 bases at V and 7 bases at J; junction bases unmatched: 2. CDR1 and CDR2 from the germline V gene are LNHDA and SQIVND (reference sequence). Authors' analysis steps: Estimated nucleated cell counts came from reference gene primer amplification. Clones were sequenced by immunoSEQ multiplex PCR, and TCRdb holds only the in-frame ones, with some missing. V, J and clone size were drawn from that table, and D and trimming were deduced from the DNA. The sample has more than 200,000 clones, roughly 80% seen once; the top ten hold around 9.3%. V usage is TRBV19 and J usage is TRBJ1-6; TRBD1 matches 9 bases. This TCR was recovered from a woman aged 80 or older with acute or convalescent COVID-19. The sequencing input was peripheral blood. Here the CDR3 reads CASTGTGNSPLHF. Here the CDR3 DNA reads TGTGCCAGTACCGGGACAGGGAATTCACCCCTCCACTTT.